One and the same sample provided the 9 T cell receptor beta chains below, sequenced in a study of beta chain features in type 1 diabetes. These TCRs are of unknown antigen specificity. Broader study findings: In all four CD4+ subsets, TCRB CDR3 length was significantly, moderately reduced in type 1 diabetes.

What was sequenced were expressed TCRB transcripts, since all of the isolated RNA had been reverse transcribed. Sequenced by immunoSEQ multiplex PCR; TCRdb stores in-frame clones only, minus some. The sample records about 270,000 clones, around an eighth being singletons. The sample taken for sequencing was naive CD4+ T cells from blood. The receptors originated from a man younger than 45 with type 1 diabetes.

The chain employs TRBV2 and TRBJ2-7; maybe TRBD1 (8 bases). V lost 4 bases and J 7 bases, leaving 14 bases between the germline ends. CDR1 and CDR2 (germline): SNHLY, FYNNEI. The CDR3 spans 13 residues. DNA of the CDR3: TGTGCCAGCAGTGCCACAGGGGGAGGGGAGCAGTACTTC. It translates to CASSATGGGEQYF.

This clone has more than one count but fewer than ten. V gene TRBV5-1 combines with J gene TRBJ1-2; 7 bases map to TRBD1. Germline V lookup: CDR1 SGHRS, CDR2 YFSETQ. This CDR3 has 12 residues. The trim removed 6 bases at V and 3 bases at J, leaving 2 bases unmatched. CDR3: CASKTGDYGYTF. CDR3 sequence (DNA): TGCGCCAGCAAAACAGGGGACTATGGCTACACCTTC.

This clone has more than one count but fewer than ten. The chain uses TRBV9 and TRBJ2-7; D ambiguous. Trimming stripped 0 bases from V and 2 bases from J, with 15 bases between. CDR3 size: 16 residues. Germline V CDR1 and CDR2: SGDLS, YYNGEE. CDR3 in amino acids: CASSVDSRLSTYEQYF. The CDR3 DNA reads TGTGCCAGCAGCGTAGACTCGAGACTTTCAACCTACGAGCAGTACTTC. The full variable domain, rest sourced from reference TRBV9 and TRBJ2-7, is DSGVTQTPKHLITATGQRVTLRCSPRSGDLSVYWYQQSLDQGLQFLIQYYNGEERAKGNILERFSAQQFPDLHSELNLSSLELGDSALYFCASSVDSRLSTYEQYFGPGTRLTVT.

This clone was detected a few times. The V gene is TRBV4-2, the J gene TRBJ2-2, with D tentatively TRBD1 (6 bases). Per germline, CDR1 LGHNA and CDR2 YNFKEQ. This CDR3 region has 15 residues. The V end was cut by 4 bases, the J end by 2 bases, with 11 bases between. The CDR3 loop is CASSPQGFNTGELFF. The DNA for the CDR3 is TGTGCCAGCAGCCCACAGGGTTTCAACACCGGGGAGCTGTTTTTT.

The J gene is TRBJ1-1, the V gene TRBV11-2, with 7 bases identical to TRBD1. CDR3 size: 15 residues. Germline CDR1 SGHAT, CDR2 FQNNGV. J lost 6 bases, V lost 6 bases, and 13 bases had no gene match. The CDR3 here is CASSRLRGRIPEAFF. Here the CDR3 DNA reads TGTGCCAGCAGTCGTTTGAGGGGGCGTATTCCTGAAGCTTTCTTT.

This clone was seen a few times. DNA of the CDR3: TGTGCCAGCAGTACTCGGACTAGCGAGAACACCGGGGAGCTGTTTTTT. It translates to CASSTRTSENTGELFF. The V call is TRBV28, the J call TRBJ2-2; the match to TRBD2 covers 9 bases. V trimming: 5 bases; J trimming: 1 base; junction bases outside the gene matches: 5. Germline V gene data show CDR1 as MDHEN and CDR2 as SYDVKM. CDR3 length equals 16 residues. The whole variable domain, filled in from reference TRBV28 and TRBJ2-2, reads DVKVTQSSRYLVKRTGEKVFLECVQDMDHENMFWYRQDPGLGLRLIYFSYDVKMKEKGDIPEGYSVSREKKERFSLILESASTNQTSMYLCASSTRTSENTGELFFGEGSRLTVL.

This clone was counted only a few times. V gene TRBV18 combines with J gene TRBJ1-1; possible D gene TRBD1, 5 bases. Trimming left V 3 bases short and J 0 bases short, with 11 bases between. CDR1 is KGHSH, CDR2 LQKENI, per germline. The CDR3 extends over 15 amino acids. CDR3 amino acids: CASSPGHSMNTEAFF. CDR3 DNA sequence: TGTGCCAGCTCACCCGGACACTCGATGAACACTGAAGCTTTCTTT.

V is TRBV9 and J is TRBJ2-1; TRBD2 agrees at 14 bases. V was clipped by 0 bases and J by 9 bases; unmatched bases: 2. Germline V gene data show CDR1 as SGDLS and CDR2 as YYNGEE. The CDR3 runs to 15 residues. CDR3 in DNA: TGTGCCAGCAGCGTAGTTGGACTAGCGGGAGGTGAGCAGTTCTTC. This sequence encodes CASSVVGLAGGEQFF.

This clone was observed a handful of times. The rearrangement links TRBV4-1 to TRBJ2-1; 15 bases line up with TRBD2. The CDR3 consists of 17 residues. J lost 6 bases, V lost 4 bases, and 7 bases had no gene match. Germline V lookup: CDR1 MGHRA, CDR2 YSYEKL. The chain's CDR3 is CASSPGTSGRIFNEQFF. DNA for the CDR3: TGCGCCAGCAGCCCCGGGACTAGCGGGAGGATTTTCAATGAGCAGTTCTTC.